A single sample is the source of the 27 T cell receptor beta chains below, sequenced in a study of cytomegalovirus exposure and HLA in healthy donors (dated by TCRdb to the late 2010s). Receptor libraries were prepared by the immunoSEQ multiplex PCR assay. For the multiplex PCR, a mixture combining 60 forward primers for TCR Vbeta segments and 13 reverse primers for TCR Jbeta segments was used. TCRdb mirrors the immuneACCESS table, restricted to in-frame sequences. Some clones are absent from its copies; in checked studies, under half trace to an unresolved V gene, and the reason for the others is unknown. This sample gives roughly 56,000 clones in total; approximately 89% of them show up just once. About 1.5% of the sample goes to the ten largest clones. Sequencing was carried out using PBMCs. The receptor set was obtained from a man between 18 and 29 years old in good health and CMV-seronegative.

The chain is built from TRBV19 and TRBJ1-1, with D possibly being TRBD1 (6 bases). Germline lookup yields CDR1 LNHDA and CDR2 SQIVND (reference sequence). The CDR3 runs to 14 residues. V was pared by 7 bases and J by 0 bases, with 12 bases between. CDR3 in amino acids: CASIQGLMNTEAFF. For the CDR3, the DNA is TGTGCCAGTATACAGGGCCTAATGAACACTGAAGCTTTCTTT.

The chain is built from TRBV18 and TRBJ1-1; D uncertain. Germline loops: CDR1 KGHSH, CDR2 LQKENI. V gave up 3 bases and J gave up 1 base, with 9 bases separating them. The CDR3 spans 14 residues. The chain's CDR3 is CASSPMAANTEAFF. CDR3 DNA sequence: TGTGCCAGCTCACCGATGGCCGCGAACACTGAAGCTTTCTTT. The full variable domain, rest sourced from reference TRBV18 and TRBJ1-1, is NAGVMQNPRHLVRRRGQEARLRCSPMKGHSHVYWYRQLPEEGLKFMVYLQKENIIDESGMPKERFSAEFPKEGPSILRIQQVVRGDSAAYFCASSPMAANTEAFFGQGTRLTVV.

This rearrangement joins TRBV10-2 to TRBJ2-3; TRBD2 agrees at 11 bases. This CDR3 comprises 15 residues. Germline assignment: CDR1 WSHSY and CDR2 SAAADI. The V and J ends lost 4 bases and 4 bases, in that order; junction bases with no gene match: 4. The CDR3 region is CASSVAGGHADTQYF. The CDR3 DNA reads TGCGCCAGCAGTGTAGCGGGGGGGCACGCAGATACGCAGTATTTT.

The rearrangement joins TRBV4-1 to TRBJ1-3; D possibly corresponds to TRBD1 (5 bases). The CDR3 runs to 15 residues. Trimming left V 0 bases short and J 4 bases short, with 10 bases between. Germline assignment: CDR1 MGHRA and CDR2 YSYEKL. CDR3 in DNA: TGCGCCAGCAGCCAAGACCCAGGGATAGGAAACACCATATATTTT. Residues: CASSQDPGIGNTIYF.

The gene calls are TRBV9 and TRBJ1-1; tentative D call: TRBD1 (5 bases). Looked up from germline, CDR1 is SGDLS and CDR2 is YYNGEE. CDR3 size: 13 residues. Trimming shortened V by 4 bases and J by 11 bases, and 18 bases separated the two germline ends. The CDR3 is CASSPYGEGMAFF. For the CDR3, the DNA is TGTGCCAGCAGCCCATATGGGGAGGGGATGGCTTTCTTT. Full variable domain (missing parts from reference TRBV9 and TRBJ1-1): DSGVTQTPKHLITATGQRVTLRCSPRSGDLSVYWYQQSLDQGLQFLIQYYNGEERAKGNILERFSAQQFPDLHSELNLSSLELGDSALYFCASSPYGEGMAFFGQGTRLTVV.

The V gene is TRBV13, the J gene TRBJ2-7; a possible D gene is TRBD2 (5 bases). The CDR3 consists of 13 residues. Trimming took off 5 bases at V and 2 bases at J, with 10 bases between the two ends. Germline CDR1 and CDR2: PRHDT and FYEKMQ (reference sequence). In DNA form, the CDR3 reads TGTGCCAGCAGCCCCCCCGGGGCCTACGAGCAGTACTTC. Translating it yields CASSPPGAYEQYF.

The J gene is TRBJ1-2, the V gene TRBV6-5; D is uncertain. The V gene lost 2 bases and the J gene lost 8 bases, with 15 bases spanning the gap. CDR3 size: 14 residues. The germline V gene has CDR1 MNHEY and CDR2 SVGAGI. The CDR3 here is CASSYAPLRSGYTF. CDR3 DNA sequence: TGTGCCAGCAGTTACGCCCCTCTAAGAAGCGGCTACACCTTC.

This clone was counted a few times. This chain links TRBV9 with TRBJ2-5; D remains ambiguous. Germline V gene data show CDR1 as SGDLS and CDR2 as YYNGEE. This CDR3 spans 15 amino acids. The V gene lost 0 bases and the J gene lost 0 bases, with 9 bases spanning the gap. The CDR3: CASSVAPLNQETQYF. The DNA of the CDR3 is TGTGCCAGCAGCGTAGCCCCACTGAACCAAGAGACCCAGTACTTC.

This clone was seen once. The gene calls are TRBV5-1 and TRBJ2-7; D might be TRBD1 (6 bases). Trimming shortened V by 4 bases and J by 3 bases, and 14 bases separated the two germline ends. Per the germline V gene, CDR1 is SGHRS and CDR2 is YFSETQ. The length of the CDR3 is 14 residues. The CDR3 spells CASSPGQQNYEQYF. The CDR3 coding sequence is TGCGCCAGCAGCCCCGGACAGCAAAACTACGAGCAGTACTTC.

The chain couples TRBV30 to TRBJ1-1; 8 bases are shared with TRBD1. The V segment lost 4 bases and the J segment 4 bases; nucleotides outside the gene matches: 5. CDR1 is GTSNPN, CDR2 SVGIG, per germline (reference sequence). CDR3 length: 13 amino acids. CDR3 sequence (DNA): TGTGCCTGGACAGGGGGCGCCGGCACTGAAGCTTTCTTT. Translating it yields CAWTGGAGTEAFF.

This rearrangement joins TRBV5-6 to TRBJ1-3; TRBD1 is a possible D gene (5 bases). From germline, CDR1 is SGHDT and CDR2 YYEEEE. V was pared by 0 bases and J by 0 bases, with 10 bases between. The length of the CDR3 is 16 residues. DNA for the CDR3: TGTGCCAGCAGCTTGGGGGGGGTTTTCTCTGGAAACACCATATATTTT. Protein sequence: CASSLGGVFSGNTIYF.

This clone is a singleton in its sample. The V call is TRBV11-2, the J call TRBJ2-7; 10 bases are shared with TRBD1. This CDR3 region has 15 residues. Trimming cost V 8 bases and J 0 bases; bases outside gene matches: 7. The germline CDR1 and CDR2 sequences are SGHAT and FQNNGV. Written as DNA, the CDR3 is TGTGCCAGCGGATCCGGGACAGGGGTCTCCTACGAGCAGTACTTC. It yields the protein CASGSGTGVSYEQYF.

The V gene is TRBV4-2, the J gene TRBJ2-7; the D gene is possibly TRBD2 (5 bases). V lost 0 bases and J lost 0, with 9 bases in between. There are 15 residues in the CDR3. Germline lookup yields CDR1 LGHNA and CDR2 YNFKEQ. CDR3 protein: CASSQEGSGSYEQYF. The CDR3 DNA sequence: TGTGCCAGCAGCCAAGAAGGGAGTGGCTCCTACGAGCAGTACTTC.

CDR3 loop: CASSYQGARSNGYTF. CDR3 nucleotides: TGTGCCAGCAGTTACCAGGGGGCAAGGTCTAATGGCTACACCTTC. The chain joins TRBV6-5 to TRBJ1-2, with 8 bases matching TRBD1. J lost 6 bases, V lost 2 bases, and 8 bases had no gene match. This CDR3 is 15 amino acids long. Germline V lookup: CDR1 MNHEY, CDR2 SVGAGI.

The chain is built from TRBV28 and TRBJ1-4; D is possibly TRBD1 (5 bases). Per germline, CDR1 MDHEN and CDR2 SYDVKM. This CDR3 has 15 residues. V lost 6 bases, J lost 0 bases, and 11 bases lay in between. CDR3: CASSLLGATNEKLFF. The CDR3 bases are TGTGCCAGCAGCCTCTTAGGGGCAACTAATGAAAAACTGTTTTTT.

This clone was seen a few times. The chain carries TRBV7-9 and TRBJ1-6; the match to TRBD1 covers 10 bases. Germline lookup yields CDR1 SEHNR and CDR2 FQNEAQ (reference sequence). This CDR3 has 14 residues. V was clipped by 4 bases and J by 10 bases; unmatched bases: 4. The CDR3 sequence: CASSWGQGQSPLHF. CDR3 sequence (DNA): TGTGCCAGCAGCTGGGGACAGGGGCAATCACCCCTCCACTTT.

The rearrangement uses TRBV11-2 and TRBJ2-2; tentative D call: TRBD2 (5 bases). This CDR3 is built from 14 residues. V shed 1 base and J shed 4 bases, with 7 bases lying between them. CDR1 is SGHAT and CDR2 is FQNNGV in the germline V gene. The CDR3 reads CASSLVRGTGELFF. CDR3 nucleotides: TGTGCCAGCAGCTTAGTCCGGGGCACCGGGGAGCTGTTTTTT.

V usage is TRBV7-2 and J usage is TRBJ2-7, with a weak D call TRBD1 (6 bases). The CDR3 length is 13 residues. The V gene lost 6 bases and the J gene lost 2 bases, with 11 bases spanning the gap. Germline values: CDR1 SGHTA, CDR2 FQGNSA. CDR3 coding DNA: TGTGCCAGCAGTTTTACAGGGACCTACGAGCAGTACTTC. It yields the protein CASSFTGTYEQYF. The whole variable domain, remainder taken from reference TRBV7-2 and TRBJ2-7, is GAGVSQSPSNKVTEKGKDVELRCDPISGHTALYWYRQSLGQGLEFLIYFQGNSAPDKSGLPSDRFSAERTGGSVSTLTIQRTQQEDSAVYLCASSFTGTYEQYFGPGTRLTVT.

The chain combines TRBV6-5 with TRBJ1-6; 7 bases align to TRBD1. This CDR3 spans 15 amino acids. The V segment lost 3 bases and the J segment 8 bases; nucleotides outside the gene matches: 7. CDR1 and CDR2 (germline): MNHEY, SVGAGI. Written as DNA, the CDR3 is TGTGCCAGCAGTTATAACAGGGGTATGGATTCACCCCTCCACTTT. Translation: CASSYNRGMDSPLHF.

This sequence joins TRBV7-2 and TRBJ1-1; tentative D call: TRBD1 (5 bases). Trimming shortened V by 3 bases and J by 5 bases, and 10 bases separated the two germline ends. Germline values: CDR1 SGHTA, CDR2 FQGNSA. This CDR3 is built from 13 residues. This chain's CDR3 is CASSFRVGTEAFF. CDR3 coding DNA: TGTGCCAGCAGCTTCAGGGTGGGGACTGAAGCTTTCTTT. The entire variable domain, with the rest obtained from reference TRBV7-2 and TRBJ1-1, is as follows: GAGVSQSPSNKVTEKGKDVELRCDPISGHTALYWYRQSLGQGLEFLIYFQGNSAPDKSGLPSDRFSAERTGGSVSTLTIQRTQQEDSAVYLCASSFRVGTEAFFGQGTRLTVV.

This clone is medium-sized (0.01 to 0.1%) within its sample. The chain is built from TRBV6-6 and TRBJ2-7; 13 bases map to TRBD2. The CDR3 spans 15 residues. The germline V gene has CDR1 MNHNY and CDR2 SVGAGI (reference sequence). Losses at the gene ends were 6 bases for V and 5 bases for J; bases not matched to a gene: 7. For the CDR3, the DNA is TGTGCCAGCAGCCCGACTAGCGGGGGGAGGAACGAGCAGTACTTC. Residues: CASSPTSGGRNEQYF.

A remark on this clone: At one end, the junction sequence differs from germline, possibly due to a read error. V usage is TRBV2 and J usage is TRBJ1-2; tentative D call: TRBD1 (6 bases). Germline V gives CDR1 SNHLY, CDR2 FYNNEI. This CDR3 contains 13 residues. The CDR3 reads CASNEQGSAGYTF. For the CDR3, the DNA is TGTGCCAGCAATGAACAGGGCTCCGCTGGCTACACCTTC.

This chain uses TRBV5-1 with TRBJ1-4; maybe TRBD1 (6 bases). The CDR3 runs 15 residues. The V end lost 4 bases, the J end lost 2 bases, and 12 bases lay between the germline ends. Germline V gene data show CDR1 as SGHRS and CDR2 as YFSETQ. The CDR3 here is CASSTTGPTNEKLFF. DNA for the CDR3: TGCGCCAGCAGCACAACAGGGCCTACTAATGAAAAACTGTTTTTT.

The CDR3 coding sequence is TGTGCCAGCAGCTCCGGGACAGGCAGGGTTGAAAAACTGTTTTTT. It yields the protein CASSSGTGRVEKLFF. The chain couples TRBV11-3 to TRBJ1-4; 8 bases fit TRBD1. J was trimmed by 7 bases and V by 4 bases; bases with no gene match: 8. CDR3 length: 15 residues. Germline V CDR1 and CDR2: SGHNT, YENEEA.

The rearrangement uses TRBV7-9 and TRBJ1-6; a weak D match, TRBD1 (5 bases). V shed 11 bases and J shed 5 bases, with 13 bases lying between them. The CDR3 spans 13 residues. The germline gives CDR1 SEHNR, CDR2 FQNEAQ (reference sequence). CDR3 bases: TGTGCCGGAGGGACGGTGGATAATTCACCCCTCCACTTT. Amino acid sequence: CAGGTVDNSPLHF.

J is TRBJ1-1 and V is TRBV10-2; D gene unclear. Trimming shortened V by 2 bases and J by 6 bases, and 16 bases separated the two germline ends. The CDR3 runs to 15 residues. From germline, CDR1 is WSHSY and CDR2 SAAADI. The CDR3 loop is CASSERRRVGPEAFF. The CDR3 DNA reads as TGCGCCAGCAGTGAGAGGCGGAGGGTCGGACCTGAAGCTTTCTTT.

This clone showed up just once. V is TRBV5-4 and J is TRBJ2-1; weak D call: TRBD2 (6 bases). In germline, CDR1 is SGHNT, CDR2 YYREEE (reference sequence). The CDR3 covers 13 residues. Trimming stripped 0 bases from V and 7 bases from J, with 8 bases between. The DNA for the CDR3 is TGTGCCAGCAGCTTGGAGGGGACTAATGAGCAGTTCTTC. Protein product: CASSLEGTNEQFF.